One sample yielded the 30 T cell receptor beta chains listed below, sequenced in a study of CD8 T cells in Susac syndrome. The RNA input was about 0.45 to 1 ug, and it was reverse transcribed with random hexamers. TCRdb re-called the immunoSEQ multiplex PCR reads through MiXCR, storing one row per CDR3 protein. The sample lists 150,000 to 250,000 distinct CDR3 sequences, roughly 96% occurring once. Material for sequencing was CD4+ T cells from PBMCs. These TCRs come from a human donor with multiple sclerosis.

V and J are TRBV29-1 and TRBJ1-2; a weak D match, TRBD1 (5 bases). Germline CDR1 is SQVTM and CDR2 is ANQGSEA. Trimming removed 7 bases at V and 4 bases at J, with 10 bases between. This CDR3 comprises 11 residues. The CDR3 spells CSGGTTYGYTF. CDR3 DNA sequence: TGCAGCGGAGGGACCACCTATGGCTACACCTTC.

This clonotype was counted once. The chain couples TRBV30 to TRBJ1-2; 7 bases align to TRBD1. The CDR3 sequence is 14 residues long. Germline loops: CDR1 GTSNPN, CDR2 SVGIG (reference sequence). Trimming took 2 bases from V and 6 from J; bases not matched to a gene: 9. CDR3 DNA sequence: TGTGCCTGGAGTACACAGGGGAGTGGCGATGGCTACACCTTC. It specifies CAWSTQGSGDGYTF.

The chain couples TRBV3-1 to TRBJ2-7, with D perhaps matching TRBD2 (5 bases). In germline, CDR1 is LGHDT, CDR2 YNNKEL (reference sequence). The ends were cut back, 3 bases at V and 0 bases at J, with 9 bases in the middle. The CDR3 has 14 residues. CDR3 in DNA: TGTGCCAGCAGCCACGCCGGGGTCTCCTACGAGCAGTACTTC. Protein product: CASSHAGVSYEQYF.

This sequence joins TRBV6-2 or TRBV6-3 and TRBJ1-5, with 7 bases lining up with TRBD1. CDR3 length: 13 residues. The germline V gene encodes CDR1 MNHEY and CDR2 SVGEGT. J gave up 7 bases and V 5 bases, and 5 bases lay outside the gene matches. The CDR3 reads CASSPRDSQPQHF. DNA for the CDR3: TGTGCCAGCAGTCCCCGGGACAGCCAGCCCCAGCATTTT.

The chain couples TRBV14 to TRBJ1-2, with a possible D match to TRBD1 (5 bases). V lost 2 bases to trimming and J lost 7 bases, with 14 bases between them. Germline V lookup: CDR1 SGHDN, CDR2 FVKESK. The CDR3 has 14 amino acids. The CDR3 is CASSQSGVRVGYTF. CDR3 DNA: TGTGCCAGCAGCCAATCGGGGGTACGGGTTGGCTACACCTTC.

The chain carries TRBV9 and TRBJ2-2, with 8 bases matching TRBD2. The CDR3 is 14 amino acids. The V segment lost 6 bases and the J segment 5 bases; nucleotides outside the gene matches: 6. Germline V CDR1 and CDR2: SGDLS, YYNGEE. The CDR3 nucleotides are TGTGCCAGCACCGCGGGGGGCCGGACCGGGGAGCTGTTTTTT. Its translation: CASTAGGRTGELFF.

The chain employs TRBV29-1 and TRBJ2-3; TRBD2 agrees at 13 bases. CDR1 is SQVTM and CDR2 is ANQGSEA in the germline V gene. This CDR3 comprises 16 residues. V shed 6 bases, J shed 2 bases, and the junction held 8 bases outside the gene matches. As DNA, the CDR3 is TGCAGCGTAGGGCCGGGACTAGCGGGAATCACAGATACGCAGTATTTT. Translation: CSVGPGLAGITDTQYF.

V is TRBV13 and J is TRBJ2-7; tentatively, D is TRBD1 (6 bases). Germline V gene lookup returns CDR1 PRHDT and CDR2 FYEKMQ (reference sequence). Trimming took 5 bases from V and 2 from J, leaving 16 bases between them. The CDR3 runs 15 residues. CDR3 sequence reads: CASSKYREIPYEQYF. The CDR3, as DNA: TGTGCCAGCAGCAAGTACAGGGAAATCCCCTACGAGCAGTACTTC.

CDR3 residues: CASRHAGHYGYTF. The DNA of the CDR3 is TGTGCCAGCAGGCACGCTGGTCACTATGGCTACACCTTC. V gene TRBV6-2 or TRBV6-3 combines with J gene TRBJ1-2, with no clear D. Germline V gene sequence: CDR1 MNHEY, CDR2 SVGEGT. Between the trimmed V and J ends, which lost 6 bases and 3 bases, there was a span of 11 bases. This CDR3 region has 13 residues.

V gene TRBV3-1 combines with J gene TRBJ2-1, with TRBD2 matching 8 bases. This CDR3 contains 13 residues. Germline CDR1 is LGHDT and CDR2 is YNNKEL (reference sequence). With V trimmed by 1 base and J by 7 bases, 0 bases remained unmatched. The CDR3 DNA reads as TGTGCCAGCAGCCAAGGCGGGAGGAATGAGCAGTTCTTC. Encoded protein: CASSQGGRNEQFF.

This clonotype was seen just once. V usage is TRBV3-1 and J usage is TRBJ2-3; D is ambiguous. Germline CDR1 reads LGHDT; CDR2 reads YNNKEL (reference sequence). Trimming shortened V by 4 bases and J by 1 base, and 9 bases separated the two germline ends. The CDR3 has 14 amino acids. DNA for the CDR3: TGTGCCAGCAGCCCCCGGAGTGGCACAGATACGCAGTATTTT. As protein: CASSPRSGTDTQYF.

The CDR3 DNA sequence: TGTGCCAGCGGAGGGACAGGGGAGAATGAGCAGTTCTTC. This codes for CASGGTGENEQFF. The chain has TRBV3-1 and TRBJ2-1, with 10 positions matching TRBD1. V dropped 8 bases and J dropped 7; count of bases not matched to a gene: 5. Per the germline V gene, CDR1 is LGHDT and CDR2 is YNNKEL (reference sequence). The CDR3 has 13 amino acids.

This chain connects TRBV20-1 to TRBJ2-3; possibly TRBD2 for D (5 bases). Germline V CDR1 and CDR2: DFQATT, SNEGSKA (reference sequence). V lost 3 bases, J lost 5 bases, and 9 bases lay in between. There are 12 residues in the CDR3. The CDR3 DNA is TGCAGTGCTAGGGGGAGTGGAGATACGCAGTATTTT. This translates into CSARGSGDTQYF.

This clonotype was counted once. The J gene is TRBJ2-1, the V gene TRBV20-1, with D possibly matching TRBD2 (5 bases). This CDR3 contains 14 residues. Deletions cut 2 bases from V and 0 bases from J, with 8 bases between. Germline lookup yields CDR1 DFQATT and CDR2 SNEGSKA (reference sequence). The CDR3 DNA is TGCAGTGCTAGAAGGGAGCCCTCCTACAATGAGCAGTTCTTC. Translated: CSARREPSYNEQFF.

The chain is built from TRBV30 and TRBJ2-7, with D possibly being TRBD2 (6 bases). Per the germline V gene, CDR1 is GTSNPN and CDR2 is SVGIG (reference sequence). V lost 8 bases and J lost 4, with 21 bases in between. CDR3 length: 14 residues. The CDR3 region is CAALTVGGGYEQYF. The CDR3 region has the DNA TGTGCCGCCCTCACGGTGGGAGGAGGATACGAGCAGTACTTC.

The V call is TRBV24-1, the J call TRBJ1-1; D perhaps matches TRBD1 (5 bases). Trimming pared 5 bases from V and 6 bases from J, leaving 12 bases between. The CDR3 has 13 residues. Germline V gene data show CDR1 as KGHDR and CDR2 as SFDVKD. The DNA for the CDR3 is TGTGCCACCAGTGTCGAGGGGAGGGCTGAAGCTTTCTTT. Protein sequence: CATSVEGRAEAFF.

The CDR3 loop is CATSLRGASTDTQYF. The CDR3 DNA reads TGTGCCACCTCTTTGAGGGGAGCGAGCACAGATACGCAGTATTTT. V and J are TRBV24-1 and TRBJ2-3; TRBD1 or TRBD2 may be the D gene (5 bases each). This CDR3 spans 15 amino acids. V lost 9 bases, J lost 0 bases, and 15 bases lay in between. CDR1 KGHDR and CDR2 SFDVKD come from the germline V gene.

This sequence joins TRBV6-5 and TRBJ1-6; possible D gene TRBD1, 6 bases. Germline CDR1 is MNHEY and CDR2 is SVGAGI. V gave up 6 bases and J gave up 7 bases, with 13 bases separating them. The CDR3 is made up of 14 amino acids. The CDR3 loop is CASRLQGENSPLHF. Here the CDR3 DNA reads TGTGCCAGCAGACTACAGGGCGAGAATTCACCCCTCCACTTT.

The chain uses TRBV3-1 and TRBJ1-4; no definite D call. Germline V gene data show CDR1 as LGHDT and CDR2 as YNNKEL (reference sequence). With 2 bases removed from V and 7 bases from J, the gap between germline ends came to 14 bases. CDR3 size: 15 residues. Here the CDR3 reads CASSQPAAGTEKLFF. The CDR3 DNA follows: TGTGCCAGCAGCCAACCCGCGGCGGGTACTGAAAAACTGTTTTTT.

The CDR3 DNA follows: TGTGCCAGCAGCCCGAGCCCCGGGAGCGGGAGTACGGATGAGCAGTTCTTC. It codes for CASSPSPGSGSTDEQFF. The rearrangement uses TRBV3-1 and TRBJ2-1; the match to TRBD2 covers 8 bases. The CDR3 length is 17 residues. With V trimmed by 4 bases and J by 8 bases, 16 bases remained unmatched. Germline CDR1 and CDR2: LGHDT and YNNKEL (reference sequence).

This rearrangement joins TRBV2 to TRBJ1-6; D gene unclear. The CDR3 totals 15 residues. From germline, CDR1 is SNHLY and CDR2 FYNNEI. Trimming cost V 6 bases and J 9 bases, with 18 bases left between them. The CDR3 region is CASSTGSTVGSPLHF. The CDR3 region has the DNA TGTGCCAGCAGCACCGGGTCAACAGTCGGTTCACCCCTCCACTTT.

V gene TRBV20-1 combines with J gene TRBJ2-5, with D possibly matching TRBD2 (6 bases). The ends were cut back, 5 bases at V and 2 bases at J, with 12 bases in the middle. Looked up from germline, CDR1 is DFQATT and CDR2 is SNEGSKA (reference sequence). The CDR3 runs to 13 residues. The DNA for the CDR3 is TGCAGTGCTTATAGCGGATTTCAAGAGACCCAGTACTTC. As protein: CSAYSGFQETQYF.

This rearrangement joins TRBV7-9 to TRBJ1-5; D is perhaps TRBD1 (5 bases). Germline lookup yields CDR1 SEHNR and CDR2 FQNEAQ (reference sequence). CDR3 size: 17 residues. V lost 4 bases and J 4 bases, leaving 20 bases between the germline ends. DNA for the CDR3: TGTGCCAGCAGCTGGGGGACCGCGGGGATTGGGAATCAGCCCCAGCATTTT. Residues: CASSWGTAGIGNQPQHF. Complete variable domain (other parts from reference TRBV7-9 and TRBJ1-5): DTGVSQNPRHKITKRGQNVTFRCDPISEHNRLYWYRQTLGQGPEFLTYFQNEAQLEKSRLLSDRFSAERPKGSFSTLEIQRTEQGDSAMYLCASSWGTAGIGNQPQHFGDGTRLSIL.

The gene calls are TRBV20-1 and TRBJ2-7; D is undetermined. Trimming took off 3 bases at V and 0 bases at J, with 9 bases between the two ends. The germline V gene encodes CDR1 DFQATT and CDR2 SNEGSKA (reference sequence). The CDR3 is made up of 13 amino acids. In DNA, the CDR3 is TGCAGTGCTAGTCCCGGAATCTCCTACGAGCAGTACTTC. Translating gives CSASPGISYEQYF.

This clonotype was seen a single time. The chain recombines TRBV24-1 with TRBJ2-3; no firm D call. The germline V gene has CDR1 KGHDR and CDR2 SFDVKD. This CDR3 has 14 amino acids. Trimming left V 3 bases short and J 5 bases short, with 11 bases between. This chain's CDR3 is CATSDGWEIDTQYF. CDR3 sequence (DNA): TGTGCCACCAGTGATGGGTGGGAAATAGATACGCAGTATTTT.

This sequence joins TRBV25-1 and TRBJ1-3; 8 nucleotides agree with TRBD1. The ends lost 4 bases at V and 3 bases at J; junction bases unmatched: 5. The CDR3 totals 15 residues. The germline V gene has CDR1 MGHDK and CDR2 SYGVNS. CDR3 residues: CASSAQGAGGNTIYF. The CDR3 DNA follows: TGTGCCAGCAGTGCCCAGGGGGCAGGTGGAAACACCATATATTTT.

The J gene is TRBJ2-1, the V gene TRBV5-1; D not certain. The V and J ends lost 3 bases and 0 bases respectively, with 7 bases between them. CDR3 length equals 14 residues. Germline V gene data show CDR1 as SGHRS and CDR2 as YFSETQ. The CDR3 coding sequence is TGCGCCAGCAGCTACCAGAGCTCCTACAATGAGCAGTTCTTC. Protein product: CASSYQSSYNEQFF.

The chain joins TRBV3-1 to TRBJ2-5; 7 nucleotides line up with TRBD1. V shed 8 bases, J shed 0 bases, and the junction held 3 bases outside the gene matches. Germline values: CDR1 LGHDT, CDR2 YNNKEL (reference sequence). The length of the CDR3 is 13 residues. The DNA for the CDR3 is TGTGCCAGCTCCGGACAGGACCAAGAGACCCAGTACTTC. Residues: CASSGQDQETQYF.

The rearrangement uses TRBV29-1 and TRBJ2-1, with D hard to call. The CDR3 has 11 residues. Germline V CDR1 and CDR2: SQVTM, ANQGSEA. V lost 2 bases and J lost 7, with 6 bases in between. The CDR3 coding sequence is TGCAGCGTTGAAATTGTAAATGAGCAGTTCTTC. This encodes CSVEIVNEQFF.

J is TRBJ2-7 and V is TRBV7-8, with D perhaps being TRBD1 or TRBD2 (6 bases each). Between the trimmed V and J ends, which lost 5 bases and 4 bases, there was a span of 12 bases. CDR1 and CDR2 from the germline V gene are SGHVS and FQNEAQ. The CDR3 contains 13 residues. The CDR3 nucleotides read TGTGCCAGCAGCCCGACGGGGGCGTACGAGCAGTACTTC. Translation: CASSPTGAYEQYF. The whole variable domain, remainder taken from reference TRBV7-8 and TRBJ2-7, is GAGVSQSPRYKVAKRGQDVALRCDPISGHVSLFWYQQALGQGPEFLTYFQNEAQLDKSGLPSDRFFAERPEGSVSTLKIQRTQQEDSAVYLCASSPTGAYEQYFGPGTRLTVT.